Listed below are T cell receptor beta chains from one sample, sequenced in a study of blood T cell repertoires in COVID-19. The protocol was immunoSEQ multiplex PCR, while the TCRdb copy is restricted to in-frame clones and leaves out a portion. The sample yields 280,000 or so clones, approximately 83% seen once. Sequenced sample: peripheral blood. These receptors were obtained from a human donor in a cohort sampled during active COVID-19. CDR3s include the opening cysteine and the closing phenylalanine or tryptophan. The order of the fields is J gene, D gene, V gene, clone size, CDR3 DNA, CDR3 protein. D genes are given only for firm matches. Clone size is shown for a subset of rows, as once, few, many or a class of expanded clone.

TRBJ1-2 | TRBD1 | TRBV28 | - | TGTGCCAGCAGTTTATCCTGGACAGGGTATGGCTACACCTTC | CASSLSWTGYGYTF
TRBJ2-3 | TRBD2 | TRBV3-1/TRBV3-2 | - | TGTGCCAGCAGCGCGGGACTAGTTGGTGCAGATACGCAGTATTTT | CASSAGLVGADTQYF
TRBJ2-1 | TRBD2 | TRBV6-2/TRBV6-3 | - | TGTGCCAGCAGTTGGCGGGGGGACACTTCGACTCCTACCTCCTACAATGAGCAGTTCTTC | CASSWRGDTSTPTSYNEQFF
TRBJ1-6 | - | TRBV5-1 | few | TGCGCCAGCGGCCAGAATAATAATTCACCCCTCCACTTT | CASGQNNNSPLHF
TRBJ2-7 | - | TRBV2 | few | TGTGCCACCGGTGGTGGTAGCGCCTACGAGCAGTACTTC | CATGGGSAYEQYF
TRBJ2-7 | - | TRBV2 | - | TGTGCCAGCAGAGGTAGAGACCAAGGAGGCGAGCAGTACTTC | CASRGRDQGGEQYF
TRBJ1-1 | - | TRBV4-3 | few | TGCGCCAGCAGCCACCCGGACAGATCGGGAGCTTTCTTT | CASSHPDRSGAFF
TRBJ2-1 | TRBD2 | TRBV7-2 | - | TGTGCCAGCAGCTTGGGACTAGCGGGAGGGCCAAATGAGCAGTTCTTC | CASSLGLAGGPNEQFF
TRBJ2-1 | TRBD2 | TRBV30 | - | TGTGCCTGGAGAGCGGGAAGTCGCAATGAGCAGTTCTTC | CAWRAGSRNEQFF
TRBJ2-1 | - | TRBV5-1 | few | TGCGCCAGCAGGACGGCGGGAAGGAACAATGAGCAGTTCTTC | CASRTAGRNNEQFF
TRBJ2-1 | - | TRBV28 | - | TGTGCCAGCAGTTTAACGGGGGGTAGGGGGGCAGTAAACAATGAGCAGTTCTTC | CASSLTGGRGAVNNEQFF
TRBJ2-3 | TRBD2 | TRBV9 | - | TGTGCCAGCAGCGTAGGGAGTACTAGCGGCGATACGCAGTATTTT | CASSVGSTSGDTQYF
TRBJ2-2 | - | TRBV28 | - | TGTGCCAGCATCACAGGGTCTGTCGGGGAGCTGTTTTTT | CASITGSVGELFF
TRBJ2-5 | - | TRBV19 | once | TGTGCCAGCAGTCGGGGCCAAGAGACCCAGTACTTC | CASSRGQETQYF
TRBJ2-3 | - | TRBV29-1 | - | TGCAGCGTCTCACTGGGGGGTACGCAGTATTTT | CSVSLGGTQYF
TRBJ2-2 | - | TRBV6-6 | - | TGTGCCAGCAGTTCCCAGGACAGAAACACCGGGGAGCTGTTTTTT | CASSSQDRNTGELFF
TRBJ1-1 | - | TRBV27 | few | TGTGCCAGCAGTTTCAGGGCAGGGAGGGGGAGCATGAACACTGAAGCTTTCTTT | CASSFRAGRGSMNTEAFF
TRBJ1-2 | TRBD1 | TRBV6-4 | - | TGTGCCAGCAGTGACAACAGGGGCTATGGCTACACCTTC | CASSDNRGYGYTF
TRBJ2-1 | TRBD2 | TRBV6-5 | - | TGTGCCAGCAGACTTAGCGGGAGGGATGAGCAGTTCTTC | CASRLSGRDEQFF
TRBJ2-1 | TRBD2 | TRBV6-5 | - | TGTGCCAGCAGTCTTACTAGCGCGCCTTACAATGAGCAGTTCTTC | CASSLTSAPYNEQFF
TRBJ1-4 | TRBD1 | TRBV7-8 | - | TGTGCCAGCAGCCAAGACAGGGTACCGGCAACTAATGAAAAACTGTTTTTT | CASSQDRVPATNEKLFF
TRBJ1-5 | - | TRBV2 | - | TGTGCCAGCAGTGATCCCAATTCTCTAAATCAGCCCCAGCATTTT | CASSDPNSLNQPQHF
TRBJ2-7 | - | TRBV10-3 | - | TGTGCCACCTTTGGGCGCGAGCAGTACTTC | CATFGREQYF
TRBJ2-5 | - | TRBV9 | - | TGTGCCAGCAGCGTAGCTCTAGGTTTGAGCCAAGAGACCCAGTACTTC | CASSVALGLSQETQYF
TRBJ2-7 | TRBD1 | TRBV4-2 | few | TGTGCCAGCAGCCAACGGGACAGGGGCCACGAGCAGTACTTC | CASSQRDRGHEQYF
TRBJ1-6 | - | TRBV28 | - | TGTGCCAGCAGTTTGGTGCAGAACAATTCACCCCTCCACTTT | CASSLVQNNSPLHF
TRBJ2-1 | - | TRBV19 | - | TGTGCCAGTAGCCTACCAGCTCGGGGGGCAGCTAGCGTCAACAATGAGCAGTTCTTC | CASSLPARGAASVNNEQFF
TRBJ2-7 | TRBD1 | TRBV6-5 | - | TGTGCCAGCAGTTACTCACAGGGGGTATCCTACGAGCAGTACTTC | CASSYSQGVSYEQYF
TRBJ2-7 | - | TRBV3-1/TRBV3-2 | - | TGTGCCAGCAGCCAAGGCTCCTACTACGAGCAGTACTTC | CASSQGSYYEQYF
TRBJ1-6 | - | TRBV27 | - | TGTGCCAGCAGTTTGGGGGGTACAGGATCACCCCTCCACTTT | CASSLGGTGSPLHF
TRBJ2-1 | - | TRBV2 | - | TGTGCCAGCACCCTCGCGGGCGGCATTGCCTACAATGAGCAGTTCTTC | CASTLAGGIAYNEQFF
TRBJ2-5 | - | TRBV3-1/TRBV3-2 | - | TGTGCCAGCAGCCAAATACAAGAGACCCAGTACTTC | CASSQIQETQYF
TRBJ1-2 | - | TRBV28 | - | TGTGCCAGCAGTCCCTCGAGCTATGGCTACACCTTC | CASSPSSYGYTF
TRBJ2-1 | - | TRBV24-1 | - | TGTGCCACCAGCCTATACAATGAGCAGTTCTTC | CATSLYNEQFF
TRBJ1-1 | - | TRBV19 | - | TGTGCCAGTAGTATAGCCTCCGGGGACACTGAAGCTTTCTTT | CASSIASGDTEAFF
TRBJ1-1 | TRBD1 | TRBV7-9 | few | TGTGCCAGCAGTTCAACGAACAGGGGTGGGACTGAAGCTTTCTTT | CASSSTNRGGTEAFF
TRBJ1-6 | TRBD1 | TRBV27 | - | TGTGCCAGCAGCCCGGGACAGACGAATAATTCACCCCTCCACTTT | CASSPGQTNNSPLHF
TRBJ1-3 | - | TRBV6-5 | - | TGTGCCAGCAGGCGGTTTAATGGAAACACCATATATTTT | CASRRFNGNTIYF
TRBJ2-7 | - | TRBV28 | - | TGTGCCAGCAGCTCTGGACAGATAGTCTACGAGCAGTACTTC | CASSSGQIVYEQYF
TRBJ1-5 | - | TRBV6-5 | - | TGTGCCAGCAGCCGAAACAAGAGAGGTCAGCCCCAGCATTTT | CASSRNKRGQPQHF
TRBJ2-5 | TRBD2 | TRBV5-1 | - | TGCGCCAGCAGCACTGGCGGGAGACCCGAAGAGACCCAGTACTTC | CASSTGGRPEETQYF
TRBJ1-1 | TRBD1 | TRBV7-2 | once | TGTGCCAGCAGCCCCCCCGGGACAGTGAACACTGAAGCTTTCTTT | CASSPPGTVNTEAFF